Listed here are 24 T cell receptor beta chains from one sample, sequenced in a study of type 1 and type 2 diabetes patients. Genomic DNA was the PCR template. Multiplex PCR with 30 forward and 13 reverse primers amplified the TCR beta CDR3. TCRdb passed the multiplex PCR reads through MiXCR, listing each CDR3 protein once. The sample contains 280,000 or so distinct CDR3 sequences, more than 45% of which appear only once. Sequences were obtained from peripheral blood mononuclear cells (PBMCs). Receptors were obtained from a man between 18 and 35 years old with type 2 diabetes.

This clonotype has a handful of counts. An end of the junction differs from the germline gene, which may be a read error. V is TRBV6-6 and J is TRBJ2-3, with 8 bases fitting TRBD2. Germline V gene data show CDR1 as MNHNY and CDR2 as SVGAGI (reference sequence). CDR3 size: 16 residues. The CDR3 DNA reads as TGTGCCAGCCACACGTACGGGGGGGGGACCACAGACACGCAGTATTTT. It is translated as CASHTYGGGTTDTQYF.

V usage is TRBV28 and J usage is TRBJ1-4, with TRBD1 matching 9 bases. TRBJ2-3 explains the end of the DNA better; the J call may be wrong. The CDR3 is 15 residues long. The germline gives CDR1 MDHEN, CDR2 SYDVKM. For the CDR3, the DNA is TGTGCCAGTAGCTTCCGGGACAGGGTGCCAGATACGCAGTATTTT. Translating it yields CASSFRDRVPDTQYF.

This chain's CDR3 is CASSPLTVSADTQYF. The CDR3 DNA reads as TGTGCCAGCAGCCCACTGACAGTTTCCGCTGATACGCAGTATTTT. The chain carries TRBV27 and TRBJ2-3; weak D call: TRBD1 (5 bases). The CDR3 is 15 amino acids. Deletions cut 6 bases from V and 6 bases from J, with 19 bases between. From germline, CDR1 is MNHEY and CDR2 SMNVEV (reference sequence).

This clonotype occurred a few times. The chain carries TRBV6-6 and TRBJ1-3, with TRBD1 identical over 9 bases. V gave up 7 bases and J gave up 1 base; unmatched junction bases: 5. Germline V CDR1 and CDR2: MNHNY, SVGAGI (reference sequence). The length of the CDR3 is 15 residues. The CDR3 loop reads CASTPGTGSGNTIYF. CDR3 nucleotide sequence: TGTGCCAGCACCCCCGGGACAGGGTCTGGAAACACCATATATTTT.

CDR3 DNA sequence: TGTGCCAGCAGCCAAGAAGGCAGCGGGGGCGTGGAGACCCAGTACTTC. Its protein product is CASSQEGSGGVETQYF. V and J are TRBV4-2 and TRBJ2-5; 8 bases match TRBD2. V dropped 0 bases and J dropped 5; count of bases not matched to a gene: 8. CDR1 is LGHNA, CDR2 YNFKEQ, per germline. CDR3 length equals 16 residues.

The chain joins TRBV2 to TRBJ2-6; D not certain. Trimming shortened V by 0 bases and J by 0 bases, and 9 bases separated the two germline ends. This CDR3 has 17 residues. Germline CDR1 is SNHLY and CDR2 is FYNNEI. DNA of the CDR3: TGTGCCAGCAGTGAAGCGCTAGGGCTCTCTGGGGCCAACGTCCTGACTTTC. This codes for CASSEALGLSGANVLTF.

This chain links TRBV12-3 or TRBV12-4 with TRBJ2-3; 14 positions agree with TRBD2. The CDR3 extends over 15 amino acids. The V gene end was trimmed by 5 bases and the J gene end by 5 bases; junction bases not matched to a gene: 3. The CDR3 sequence: CASSQGLAGVDTQYF. CDR3 DNA: TGTGCCAGCAGTCAGGGACTAGCGGGAGTAGATACGCAGTATTTT.

In nucleotides, the CDR3 is TGTGCCAGCAGCTATCGGGATACGCAGTATTTT. It encodes CASSYRDTQYF. This chain joins TRBV2 and TRBJ2-3; D remains unclear. This CDR3 comprises 11 residues. CDR1 and CDR2 (germline): SNHLY, FYNNEI. The ends were cut back, 6 bases at V and 6 bases at J, with 7 bases in the middle.

This clonotype was picked up a small number of times. J is TRBJ1-5 and V is TRBV15, with a possible D match to TRBD1 (5 bases). This CDR3 region has 14 residues. V lost 1 base, J lost 4 bases, and 8 bases lay in between. CDR1 LNHNV and CDR2 YYDKDF come from the germline V gene (reference sequence). CDR3 DNA: TGTGCCACCAGCAGAGGCAGGGATAATCAGCCCCAGCATTTT. Translated: CATSRGRDNQPQHF.

V usage is TRBV2 and J usage is TRBJ2-7; TRBD2 aligns across 7 bases. The J call may be wrong; the DNA end is better matched by TRBJ2-1. The CDR3 has 12 residues. Germline V CDR1 and CDR2: SNHLY, FYNNEI. The CDR3 bases are TGTGCCAGCAGTGAAGAACTAGCGGAGCAGTTCTTC. Translated: CASSEELAEQFF.

This clonotype was seen many times. The V call is TRBV25-1, the J call TRBJ1-2, with D possibly TRBD1 on 6 matching bases. Per the germline V gene, CDR1 is MGHDK and CDR2 is SYGVNS. The CDR3 is 12 amino acids. V lost 4 bases and J lost 4, with 7 bases in between. Written as DNA, the CDR3 is TGTGCCAGCAGTGGGGACACCTATGGCTACACCTTC. Amino acid sequence: CASSGDTYGYTF.

About this clonotype itself: A read error is possible here, since a much larger clone lies one base away. This chain links TRBV2 with TRBJ1-1; D remains unclear. CDR3 length: 12 residues. With 2 bases removed from V and 11 bases from J, the gap between germline ends came to 12 bases. Germline CDR1 is SNHLY and CDR2 is FYNNEI. The CDR3 spells CASSEREGGAFF. The CDR3 DNA is TGTGCCAGCAGTGAACGGGAGGGTGGGGCTTTCTTT.

A few counts support this clonotype. The rearrangement links TRBV7-2 to TRBJ2-7; D is perhaps TRBD2 (6 bases). The V and J ends lost 2 bases and 5 bases respectively, with 10 bases between them. This CDR3 has 13 amino acids. Per germline, CDR1 SGHTA and CDR2 FQGNSA. The CDR3 nucleotides read TGTGCCAGCAGCTTACGGGAGAGGGACGAGCAGTACTTC. It is translated as CASSLRERDEQYF.

This chain links TRBV10-3 with TRBJ2-1; D is unclear. V dropped 10 bases and J dropped 6 bases, with 16 bases sitting between them. Germline CDR1 ENHRY, CDR2 SYGVKD. The CDR3 loop spans 13 amino acids. CDR3 bases: TGTGCCAGCAGGCAAATGGCTCCCAATGAGCAGTTCTTC. Its protein is CASRQMAPNEQFF.

The J gene is TRBJ2-5, the V gene TRBV20-1; a weak D match, TRBD1 (5 bases). The V and J ends lost 6 bases and 3 bases respectively, with 23 bases between them. CDR1 and CDR2 (germline): DFQATT, SNEGSKA (reference sequence). This CDR3 is 16 amino acids long. This chain's CDR3 is CSARSRAALGEETQYF. As DNA, the CDR3 is TGCAGTGCCCGCTCCAGGGCAGCTTTGGGTGAAGAGACCCAGTACTTC.

This clonotype has a handful of counts. The chain uses TRBV5-1 and TRBJ1-2, with 7 bases identical to TRBD1. Germline values: CDR1 SGHRS, CDR2 YFSETQ. The trim removed 4 bases at V and 3 bases at J, leaving 12 bases unmatched. This CDR3 has 16 residues. This CDR3 is CASSPGYRGDYYGYTF. CDR3 nucleotides: TGCGCCAGCAGCCCGGGCTACAGGGGCGACTACTATGGCTACACCTTC.

This chain uses TRBV4-2 with TRBJ1-1; D might be TRBD1 (5 bases). CDR1 and CDR2 from the germline V gene are LGHNA and YNFKEQ. This CDR3 is 16 amino acids long. Trimming left V 1 base short and J 1 base short, with 13 bases between. CDR3 loop: CASSQAGAGENTEAFF. The CDR3 region has the DNA TGTGCCAGCAGCCAAGCCGGGGCCGGGGAGAACACTGAAGCTTTCTTT.

The chain joins TRBV4-1 to TRBJ1-3; D possibly corresponds to TRBD1 (6 bases). This CDR3 has 16 residues. Germline lookup yields CDR1 MGHRA and CDR2 YSYEKL. V gave up 0 bases and J gave up 2 bases, with 11 bases separating them. In DNA, the CDR3 is TGCGCCAGCAGCCAAGAAGGGGGGAACCCTGGAAACACCATATATTTT. Translation: CASSQEGGNPGNTIYF.

The CDR3 DNA is TGTGCCACAGGAAACAGGGCAGTGAACACTGAAGCTTTCTTT. Amino acids: CATGNRAVNTEAFF. The V call is TRBV19, the J call TRBJ1-1; D might be TRBD1 (6 bases). Germline loops: CDR1 LNHDA, CDR2 SQIVND (reference sequence). This CDR3 region has 14 residues. V gave up 10 bases and J gave up 0 bases, with 15 bases separating them.

The gene calls are TRBV6-5 and TRBJ1-1; D gene ambiguous. The CDR3 totals 12 residues. The germline gives CDR1 MNHEY, CDR2 SVGAGI. Trimming pared 5 bases from V and 3 bases from J, leaving 7 bases between. The CDR3 is CASSEAYTEAFF. The DNA of the CDR3 is TGTGCCAGCAGTGAAGCGTACACTGAAGCTTTCTTT.

The J gene is TRBJ2-7, the V gene TRBV28; the D is unclear. The CDR3 extends over 15 amino acids. Trimming stripped 5 bases from V and 0 bases from J, with 14 bases between. Germline V CDR1 and CDR2: MDHEN, SYDVKM. The CDR3 region is CASSPASFYSYEQYF. The CDR3 bases are TGTGCCAGCAGTCCGGCCTCTTTTTACTCCTACGAGCAGTACTTC.

The chain uses TRBV20-1 and TRBJ2-1; the match to TRBD1 covers 7 bases. There are 15 residues in the CDR3. Per germline, CDR1 DFQATT and CDR2 SNEGSKA (reference sequence). J gave up 1 base and V 3 bases, and 6 bases lay outside the gene matches. The CDR3 sequence: CSARGDRESYNEQFF. The DNA of the CDR3 is TGCAGTGCTAGGGGCGACAGGGAATCCTACAATGAGCAGTTCTTC.

The chain uses TRBV10-3 and TRBJ2-3; TRBD2 might be the D (5 bases). CDR1 is ENHRY, CDR2 SYGVKD, per germline. The CDR3 runs to 17 residues. Trimming stripped 5 bases from V and 0 bases from J, with 18 bases between. Here the CDR3 reads CAISSRNGDPSTDTQYF. The CDR3 bases are TGTGCCATCAGTTCGCGCAACGGGGATCCTAGCACAGATACGCAGTATTTT.

About this clonotype: With a much larger clone just one base away, this may be a read error. The chain combines TRBV7-2 with TRBJ2-7; a weak D match, TRBD1 (6 bases). CDR3 length equals 15 residues. Germline V CDR1 and CDR2: SGHTA, FQGNSA. Trimming cost V 8 bases and J 2 bases, with 19 bases left between them. The CDR3 nucleotides read TGTGCCAGCTCATACCCCGGGACACCAACCTACGAGCAGTACTTC. Amino acids: CASSYPGTPTYEQYF. The complete variable domain, with remaining parts taken from reference TRBV7-2 and TRBJ2-7, reads GAGVSQSPSNKVTEKGKDVELRCDPISGHTALYWYRQSLGQGLEFLIYFQGNSAPDKSGLPSDRFSAERTGGSVSTLTIQRTQQEDSAVYLCASSYPGTPTYEQYFGPGTRLTVT.